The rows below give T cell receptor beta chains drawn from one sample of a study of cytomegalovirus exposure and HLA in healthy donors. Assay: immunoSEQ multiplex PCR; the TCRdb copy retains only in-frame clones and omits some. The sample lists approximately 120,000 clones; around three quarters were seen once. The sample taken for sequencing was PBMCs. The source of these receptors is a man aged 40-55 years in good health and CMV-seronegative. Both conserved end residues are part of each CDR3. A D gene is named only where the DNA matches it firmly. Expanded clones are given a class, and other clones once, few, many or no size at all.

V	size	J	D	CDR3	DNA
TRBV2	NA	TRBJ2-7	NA	CASRAYMGGEQYF	TGTGCCAGCAGGGCTTACATGGGAGGCGAGCAGTACTTC
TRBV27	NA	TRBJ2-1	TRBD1	CASGGGQGRNEQFF	TGTGCCAGCGGTGGGGGACAGGGACGGAATGAGCAGTTCTTC
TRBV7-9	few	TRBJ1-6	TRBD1	CASSPGQGAAGSPLHF	TGTGCCAGCAGCCCGGGACAGGGGGCCGCTGGGTCACCCCTCCACTTT
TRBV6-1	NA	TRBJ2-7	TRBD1	CASSQGAFSEQYF	TGTGCCAGCAGTCAGGGGGCTTTCTCCGAGCAGTACTTC
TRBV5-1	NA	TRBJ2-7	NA	CASSLAPGTSGEQYF	TGCGCCAGCAGCTTGGCCCCCGGGACATCGGGCGAGCAGTACTTC
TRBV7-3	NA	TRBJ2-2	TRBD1	CASSPIGQATGELFF	TGTGCCAGCAGCCCCATCGGACAGGCCACCGGGGAGCTGTTTTTT
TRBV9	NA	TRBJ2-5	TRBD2	CASSALTSGGRYQETQYF	TGTGCCAGCAGCGCCTTGACTAGCGGGGGCCGGTACCAAGAGACCCAGTACTTC
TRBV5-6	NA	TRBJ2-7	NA	CASSGGLGTAAYEQYF	TGTGCCAGCAGCGGGGGACTCGGGACGGCGGCCTACGAGCAGTACTTC
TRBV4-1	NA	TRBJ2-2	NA	CASSQDYPAGELFF	TGCGCCAGCAGCCAAGACTATCCGGCCGGGGAGCTGTTTTTT
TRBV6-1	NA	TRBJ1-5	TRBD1	CASSRQGGNQPQHF	TGTGCCAGCAGTAGACAGGGAGGTAATCAGCCCCAGCATTTT
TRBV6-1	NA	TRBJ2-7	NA	CASSTTYEQYF	TGTGCCAGCAGTACTACCTACGAGCAGTACTTC
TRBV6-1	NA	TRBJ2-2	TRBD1	CASSEGQGNTGELFF	TGTGCCAGCAGTGAGGGACAGGGGAACACCGGGGAGCTGTTTTTT